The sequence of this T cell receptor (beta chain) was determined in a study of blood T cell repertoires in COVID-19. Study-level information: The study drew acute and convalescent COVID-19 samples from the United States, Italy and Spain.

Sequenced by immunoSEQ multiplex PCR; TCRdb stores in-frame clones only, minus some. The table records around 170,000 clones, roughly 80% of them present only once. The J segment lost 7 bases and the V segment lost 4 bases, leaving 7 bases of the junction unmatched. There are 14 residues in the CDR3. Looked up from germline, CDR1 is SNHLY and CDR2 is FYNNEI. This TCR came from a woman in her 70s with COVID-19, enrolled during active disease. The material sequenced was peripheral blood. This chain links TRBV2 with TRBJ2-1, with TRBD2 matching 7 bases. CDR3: CASSGPGGTNEQFF. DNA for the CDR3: TGTGCCAGCAGTGGGCCGGGAGGAACGAATGAGCAGTTCTTC.